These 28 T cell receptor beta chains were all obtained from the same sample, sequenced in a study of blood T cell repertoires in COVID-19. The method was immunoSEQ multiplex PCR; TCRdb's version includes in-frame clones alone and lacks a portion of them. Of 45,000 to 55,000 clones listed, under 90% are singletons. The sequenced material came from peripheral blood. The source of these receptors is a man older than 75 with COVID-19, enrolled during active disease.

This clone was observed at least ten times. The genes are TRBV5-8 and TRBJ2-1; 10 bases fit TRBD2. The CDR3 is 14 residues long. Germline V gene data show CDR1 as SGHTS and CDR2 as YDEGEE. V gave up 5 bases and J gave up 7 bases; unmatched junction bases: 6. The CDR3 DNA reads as TGTGCCAGCAGAGGCCTAGCGGGAGTAAATGAGCAGTTCTTC. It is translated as CASRGLAGVNEQFF.

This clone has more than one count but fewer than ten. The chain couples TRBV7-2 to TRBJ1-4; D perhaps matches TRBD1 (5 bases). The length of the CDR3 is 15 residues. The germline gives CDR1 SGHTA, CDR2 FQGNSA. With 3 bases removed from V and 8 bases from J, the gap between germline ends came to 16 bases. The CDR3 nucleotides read TGTGCCAGCAGCTTGGGGCCGCCGGCGGGGGAAAAACTGTTTTTT. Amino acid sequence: CASSLGPPAGEKLFF.

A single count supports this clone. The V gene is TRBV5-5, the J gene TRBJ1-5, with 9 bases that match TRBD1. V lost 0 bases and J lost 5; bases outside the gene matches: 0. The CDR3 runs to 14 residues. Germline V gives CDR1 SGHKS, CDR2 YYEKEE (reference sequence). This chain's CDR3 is CASSLGTGDQPQHF. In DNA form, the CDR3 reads TGTGCCAGCAGCTTGGGGACAGGGGATCAGCCCCAGCATTTT. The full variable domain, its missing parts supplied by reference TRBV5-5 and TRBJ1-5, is DAGVTQSPTHLIKTRGQQVTLRCSPISGHKSVSWYQQVLGQGPQFIFQYYEKEERGRGNFPDRFSARQFPNYSSELNVNALLLGDSALYLCASSLGTGDQPQHFGDGTRLSIL.

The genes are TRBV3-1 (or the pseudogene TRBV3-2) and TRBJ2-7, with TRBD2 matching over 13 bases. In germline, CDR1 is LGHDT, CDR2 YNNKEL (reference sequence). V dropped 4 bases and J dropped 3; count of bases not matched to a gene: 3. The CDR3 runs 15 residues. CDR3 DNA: TGTGCCAGCAGCCTCGGACTAGCGGGAGTCTACGAGCAGTACGTC. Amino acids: CASSLGLAGVYEQYV.

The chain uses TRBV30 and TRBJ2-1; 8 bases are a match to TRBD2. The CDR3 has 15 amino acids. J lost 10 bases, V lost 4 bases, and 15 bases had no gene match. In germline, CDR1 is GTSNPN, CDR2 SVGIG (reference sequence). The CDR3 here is CAWNPGTSGTAEQFF. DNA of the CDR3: TGTGCCTGGAACCCCGGGACTAGTGGGACGGCGGAGCAGTTCTTC.

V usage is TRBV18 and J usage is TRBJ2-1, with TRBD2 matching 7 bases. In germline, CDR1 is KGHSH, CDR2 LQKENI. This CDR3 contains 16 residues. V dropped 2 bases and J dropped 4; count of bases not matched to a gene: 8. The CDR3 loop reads CASSPGLGGGYNEQFF. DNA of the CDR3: TGTGCCAGCTCACCAGGTTTGGGCGGGGGATACAATGAGCAGTTCTTC.

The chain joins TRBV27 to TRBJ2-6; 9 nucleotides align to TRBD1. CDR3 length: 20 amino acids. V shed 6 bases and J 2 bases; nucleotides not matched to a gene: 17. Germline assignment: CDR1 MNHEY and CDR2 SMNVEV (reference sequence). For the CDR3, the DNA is TGTGCCAGCAGGCGATACGGACAGGGGCTGGGAGCCCCTGGGGCCAACGTCCTGACTTTC. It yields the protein CASRRYGQGLGAPGANVLTF.

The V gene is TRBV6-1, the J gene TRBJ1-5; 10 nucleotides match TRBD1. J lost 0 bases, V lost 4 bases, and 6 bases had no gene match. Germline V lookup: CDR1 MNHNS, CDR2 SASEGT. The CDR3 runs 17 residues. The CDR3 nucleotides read TGTGCCAGCAGTGTGACAGGGGGCCTTTATAGCAATCAGCCCCAGCATTTT. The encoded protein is CASSVTGGLYSNQPQHF.

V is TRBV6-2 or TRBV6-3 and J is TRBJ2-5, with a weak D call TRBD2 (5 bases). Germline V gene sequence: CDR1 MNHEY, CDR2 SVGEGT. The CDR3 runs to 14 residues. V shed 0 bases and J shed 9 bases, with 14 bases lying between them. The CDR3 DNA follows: TGTGCCAGCAGTTACTCGAGGACCGGGAACGCCCAGTACTTC. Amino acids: CASSYSRTGNAQYF.

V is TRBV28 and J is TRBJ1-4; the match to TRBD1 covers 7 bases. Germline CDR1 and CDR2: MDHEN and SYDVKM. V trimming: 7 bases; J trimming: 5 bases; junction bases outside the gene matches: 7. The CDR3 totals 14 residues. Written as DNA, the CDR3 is TGTGCCAGCACCCCGCCAGGGGGGAATGAAAAACTGTTTTTT. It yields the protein CASTPPGGNEKLFF.

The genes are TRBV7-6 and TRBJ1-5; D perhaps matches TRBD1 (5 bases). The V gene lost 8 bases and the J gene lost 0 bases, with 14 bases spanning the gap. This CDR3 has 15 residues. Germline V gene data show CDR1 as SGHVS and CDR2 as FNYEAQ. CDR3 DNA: TGTGCCAGCGGCCCTCGGGGGGGTAGCAATCAGCCCCAGCATTTT. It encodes CASGPRGGSNQPQHF.

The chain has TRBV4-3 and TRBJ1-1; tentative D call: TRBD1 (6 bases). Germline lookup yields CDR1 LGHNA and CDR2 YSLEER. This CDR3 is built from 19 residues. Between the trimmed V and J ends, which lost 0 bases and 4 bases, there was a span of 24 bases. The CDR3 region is CASSQDNLWQGRSGTEAFF. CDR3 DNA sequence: TGCGCCAGCAGCCAAGATAATTTGTGGCAGGGGCGCTCGGGCACTGAAGCTTTCTTT.

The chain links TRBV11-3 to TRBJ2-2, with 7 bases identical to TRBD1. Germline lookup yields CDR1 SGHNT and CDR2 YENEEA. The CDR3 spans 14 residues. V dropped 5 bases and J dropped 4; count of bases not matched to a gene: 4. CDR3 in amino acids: CASSATGATGELFF. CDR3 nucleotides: TGTGCCAGCAGCGCCACAGGGGCCACCGGGGAGCTGTTTTTT. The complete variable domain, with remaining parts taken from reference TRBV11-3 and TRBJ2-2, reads EAGVVQSPRYKIIEKKQPVAFWCNPISGHNTLYWYLQNLGQGPELLIRYENEEAVDDSQLPKDRFSAERLKGVDSTLKIQPAELGDSAVYLCASSATGATGELFFGEGSRLTVL.

CDR3 DNA sequence: TGTGCCAGCCGCCCTAAGGCAGCGAGCTCCTACGAGCAGTACTTC. Its protein product is CASRPKAASSYEQYF. The rearrangement links TRBV21-1 to TRBJ2-7; the DNA was not used to check the table's D call, TRBD2. TRBV21-1 is annotated as a pseudogene. The CDR3 consists of 15 residues.

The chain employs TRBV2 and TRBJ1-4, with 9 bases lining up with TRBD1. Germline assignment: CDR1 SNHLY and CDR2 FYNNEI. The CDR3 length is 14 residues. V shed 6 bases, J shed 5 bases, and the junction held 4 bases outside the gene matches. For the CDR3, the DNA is TGTGCCAGCAGCCTCGGACAGGGGAATGAAAAACTGTTTTTT. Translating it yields CASSLGQGNEKLFF.

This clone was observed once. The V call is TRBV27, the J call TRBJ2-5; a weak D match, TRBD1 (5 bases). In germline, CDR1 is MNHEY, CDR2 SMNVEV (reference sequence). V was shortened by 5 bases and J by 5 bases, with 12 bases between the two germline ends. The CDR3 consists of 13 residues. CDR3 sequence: CASSPRVGETQYF. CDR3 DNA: TGTGCCAGCAGTCCCAGGGTGGGGGAGACCCAGTACTTC.

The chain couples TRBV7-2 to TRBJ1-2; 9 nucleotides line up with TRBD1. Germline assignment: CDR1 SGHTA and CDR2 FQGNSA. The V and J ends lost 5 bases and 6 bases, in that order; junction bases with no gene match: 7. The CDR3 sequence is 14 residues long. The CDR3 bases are TGTGCCAGCAGCCCCGACAGGGGGAGTGATGGCTACACCTTC. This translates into CASSPDRGSDGYTF.

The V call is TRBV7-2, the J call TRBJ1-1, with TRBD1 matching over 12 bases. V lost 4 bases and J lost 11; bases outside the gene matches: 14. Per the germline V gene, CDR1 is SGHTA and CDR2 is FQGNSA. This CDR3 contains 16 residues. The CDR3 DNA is TGTGCCAGCAGCTCACTCCCTGGGACAGGGGGCGGGTCGGCTTTCTTT. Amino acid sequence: CASSSLPGTGGGSAFF.

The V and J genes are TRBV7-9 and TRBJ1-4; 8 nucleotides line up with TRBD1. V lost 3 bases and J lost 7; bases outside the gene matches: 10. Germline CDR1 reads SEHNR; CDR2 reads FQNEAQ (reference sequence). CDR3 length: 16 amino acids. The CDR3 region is CASSLGAQGGGEKLFF. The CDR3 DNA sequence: TGTGCCAGCAGCTTGGGGGCACAGGGGGGAGGTGAAAAACTGTTTTTT.

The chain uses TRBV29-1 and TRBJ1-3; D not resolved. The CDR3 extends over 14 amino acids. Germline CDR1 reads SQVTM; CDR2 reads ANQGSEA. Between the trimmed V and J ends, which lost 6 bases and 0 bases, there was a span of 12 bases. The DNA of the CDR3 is TGCAGCGTGGCCTCCGGGAGCTCTGGAAACACCATATATTTT. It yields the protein CSVASGSSGNTIYF.

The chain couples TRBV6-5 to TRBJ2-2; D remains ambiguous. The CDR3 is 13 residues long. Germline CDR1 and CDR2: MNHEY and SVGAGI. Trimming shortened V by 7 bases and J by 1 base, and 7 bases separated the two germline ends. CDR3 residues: CASNLLNTGELFF. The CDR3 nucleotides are TGTGCCAGCAACTTATTGAACACCGGGGAGCTGTTTTTT.

The CDR3 coding sequence is TGTGCCAGCAGTTTAAAGGGAGGTGGCGAGCAGTACTTC. It encodes CASSLKGGGEQYF. The V and J genes are TRBV27 and TRBJ2-7, with a weak D call TRBD2 (6 bases). The CDR3 length is 13 residues. Per germline, CDR1 MNHEY and CDR2 SMNVEV (reference sequence). The ends were cut back, 2 bases at V and 6 bases at J, with 11 bases in the middle.

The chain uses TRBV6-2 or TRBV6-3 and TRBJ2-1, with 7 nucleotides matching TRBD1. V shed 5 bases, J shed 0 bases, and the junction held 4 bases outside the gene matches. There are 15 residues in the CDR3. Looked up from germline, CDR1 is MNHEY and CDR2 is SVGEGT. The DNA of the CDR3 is TGTGCCAGCAGTAGGGGACAGAGCTCCTACAATGAGCAGTTCTTC. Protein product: CASSRGQSSYNEQFF.

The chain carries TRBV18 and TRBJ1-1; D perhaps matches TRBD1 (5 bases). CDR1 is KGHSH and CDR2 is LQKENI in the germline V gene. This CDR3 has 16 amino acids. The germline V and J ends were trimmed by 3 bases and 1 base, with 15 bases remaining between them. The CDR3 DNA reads TGTGCCAGCTCACCTGCCGACGGACACAAGAACACTGAAGCTTTCTTT. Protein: CASSPADGHKNTEAFF.

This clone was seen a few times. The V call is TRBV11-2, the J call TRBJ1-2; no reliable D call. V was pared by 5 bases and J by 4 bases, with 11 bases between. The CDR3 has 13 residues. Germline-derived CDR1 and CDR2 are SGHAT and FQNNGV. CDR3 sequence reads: CASSLGRGYGYTF. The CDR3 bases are TGTGCCAGCAGCCTAGGTCGGGGCTATGGCTACACCTTC.

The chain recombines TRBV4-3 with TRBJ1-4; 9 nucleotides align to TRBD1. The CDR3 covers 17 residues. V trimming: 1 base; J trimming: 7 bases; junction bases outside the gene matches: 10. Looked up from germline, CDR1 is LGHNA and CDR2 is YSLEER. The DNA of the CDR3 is TGCGCCAGCAGCCAAGTTTCGCCTGACAGGGGGTCTGAAAAACTGTTTTTT. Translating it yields CASSQVSPDRGSEKLFF.

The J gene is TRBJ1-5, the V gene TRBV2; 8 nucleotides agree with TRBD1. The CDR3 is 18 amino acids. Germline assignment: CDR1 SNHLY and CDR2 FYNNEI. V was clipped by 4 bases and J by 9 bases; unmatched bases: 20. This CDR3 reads CASSATNRLGQGPAPQHF. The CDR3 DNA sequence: TGTGCCAGCAGTGCAACGAACCGTCTAGGACAGGGTCCTGCGCCCCAGCATTTT.

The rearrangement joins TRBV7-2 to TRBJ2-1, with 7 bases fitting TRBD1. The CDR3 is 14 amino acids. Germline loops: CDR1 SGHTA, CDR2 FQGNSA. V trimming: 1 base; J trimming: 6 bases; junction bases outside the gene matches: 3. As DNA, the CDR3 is TGTGCCAGCAGCTTAGTACAGGGGACCAATGAGCAGTTCTTC. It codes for CASSLVQGTNEQFF.